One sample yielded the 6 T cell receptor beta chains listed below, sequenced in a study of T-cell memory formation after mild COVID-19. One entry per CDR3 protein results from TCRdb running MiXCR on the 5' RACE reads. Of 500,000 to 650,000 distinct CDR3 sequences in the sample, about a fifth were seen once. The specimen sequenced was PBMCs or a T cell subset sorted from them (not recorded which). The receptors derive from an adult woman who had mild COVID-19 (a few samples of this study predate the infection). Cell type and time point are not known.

CDR3 residues: CATSDPSDRRLYNEQFF. The DNA for the CDR3 is TGTGCCACCAGTGATCCGTCCGACAGGAGACTTTACAATGAGCAGTTCTTC. The genes are TRBV24-1 and TRBJ2-1, with D maybe TRBD1 (6 bases). V was pared by 3 bases and J by 4 bases, with 18 bases between. The CDR3 contains 17 residues. The germline gives CDR1 KGHDR, CDR2 SFDVKD.

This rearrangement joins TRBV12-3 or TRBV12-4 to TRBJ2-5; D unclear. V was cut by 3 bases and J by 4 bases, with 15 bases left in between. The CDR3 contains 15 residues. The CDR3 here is CASSFIRAKRETQYF. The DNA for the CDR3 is TGTGCCAGCAGTTTCATCCGGGCCAAGAGAGAGACCCAGTACTTC.

CDR3 nucleotides: TGCAGCGGGGGGTTCCCGGAGTTCTTC. This codes for CSGGFPEFF. The chain uses TRBV29-1 and TRBJ2-1, with D perhaps assigned TRBD1 or TRBD2 (5 bases each). The length of the CDR3 is 9 residues. Germline CDR1 and CDR2: SQVTM and ANQGSEA. The ends were cut back, 7 bases at V and 14 bases at J, with 12 bases in the middle.

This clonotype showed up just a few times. CDR3 coding DNA: TGTGCCAGCAGTTACTCCTTAGCGGGGCGAAGGTACAATGAGCAGTTCTTC. Protein: CASSYSLAGRRYNEQFF. The V and J genes are TRBV6-2 or TRBV6-3 and TRBJ2-1; 8 positions agree with TRBD2. The CDR3 sequence is 17 residues long. V lost 0 bases, J lost 4 bases, and 8 bases stayed unmatched. CDR1 and CDR2 (germline): MNHEY, SVGEGT.

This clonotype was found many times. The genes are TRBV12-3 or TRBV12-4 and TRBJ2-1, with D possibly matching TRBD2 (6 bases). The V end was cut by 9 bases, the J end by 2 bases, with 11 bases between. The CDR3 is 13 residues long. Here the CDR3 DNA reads TGTGCCAGTCGGACTACTCCCTACAATGAGCAGTTCTTC. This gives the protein CASRTTPYNEQFF.

In DNA form, the CDR3 reads TGTGCCAGCAGCCTCTACAGTGGACTAGCTAGCTCCTACGAGCAGTACTTC. Translation: CASSLYSGLASSYEQYF. The chain recombines TRBV7-9 with TRBJ2-7, with 8 bases matching TRBD2. Trimming cost V 5 bases and J 0 bases; bases outside gene matches: 12. CDR1 is SEHNR, CDR2 FQNEAQ, per germline (reference sequence). There are 17 residues in the CDR3.